What follows describes a single T cell receptor beta chain. Its antigen is undetermined. This specimen comes from a study of Graves' ophthalmopathy and Graves' hyperthyroidism. Study-wide results and limits: Most clonotypes expanded in thyroid above 0.001 frequency were present in blood too. As the model predicted ophthalmopathy progression, it achieved a sensitivity of roughly 69% and a specificity of more than 72%.

Germline loops: CDR1 GTSNPN, CDR2 SVGIG (reference sequence). J was trimmed by 3 bases and V by 4 bases; bases with no gene match: 12. There are 16 residues in the CDR3. TCR beta CDR3 amplification used RNA transcripts. First-round RT-PCR used HTBI primers; second-round multiplex PCR followed. TCRdb re-called the multiplex PCR reads through MiXCR, storing one row per CDR3 protein. The sample carries 150,000 to 200,000 distinct CDR3 sequences, roughly 36% recorded once. The sequenced sample was peripheral blood. This receptor was identified in a man aged 30 to 39 with Graves' ophthalmopathy. The V call is TRBV30, the J call TRBJ1-1, with TRBD1 matching over 9 bases. The CDR3 region has the DNA TGTGCCTGGACCAAGAACCTCCGGGACAGGGACACTGAAGCTTTCTTT. It codes for CAWTKNLRDRDTEAFF.